A selection of T cell receptor beta chains follows, all from one sample in a study of CD8+ T cells in alopecia areata. Sequencing used immunoSEQ multiplex PCR; TCRdb keeps in-frame clones, though not all of them. The sample lists 140,000 to 150,000 clones, roughly 60% occurring once. Sequenced: CD8+ T cells sorted from blood. The receptors here all came from a human donor in good health. The CDR3 runs from the conserved cysteine through the conserved F or W. A D gene is named only where the DNA matches it firmly. Size values are once, few and many counts, or a class for expanded clones, and some rows have none.

CDR3: CASRRGGNEQFF; DNA: TGTGCCAGTAGACGCGGGGGCAATGAGCAGTTCTTC; length: 12; V: TRBV7-2; D: TRBD2; J: TRBJ2-1; size: -
CDR3: CSVELWNTEAFF; DNA: TGCAGCGTTGAATTGTGGAACACTGAAGCTTTCTTT; length: 12; V: TRBV29-1; D: -; J: TRBJ1-1; size: -
CDR3: CASRYGTATYEQYF; DNA: TGCGCCAGCAGGTATGGGACCGCTACCTACGAGCAGTACTTC; length: 14; V: TRBV5-1; D: -; J: TRBJ2-7; size: -
CDR3: CASSLTKGAEQYF; DNA: TGTGCCAGCAGCTTAACTAAAGGGGCCGAGCAGTACTTC; length: 13; V: TRBV11-1; D: -; J: TRBJ2-7; size: -
CDR3: CSVEKQGASYEQYF; DNA: TGCAGCGTTGAAAAACAGGGGGCCTCCTACGAGCAGTACTTC; length: 14; V: TRBV29-1; D: TRBD1; J: TRBJ2-7; size: -
CDR3: CSADTDTQYF; DNA: TGCAGTGCCGACACAGATACGCAGTATTTT; length: 10; V: TRBV20-1; D: -; J: TRBJ2-3; size: -
CDR3: CSGASGLGNEQFF; DNA: TGCAGCGGTGCTAGCGGGTTGGGGAATGAGCAGTTCTTC; length: 13; V: TRBV29-1; D: TRBD2; J: TRBJ2-1; size: -
CDR3: CAISPLSAYEQYF; DNA: TGTGCCATCAGTCCTTTGTCAGCCTACGAGCAGTACTTC; length: 13; V: TRBV10-3; D: -; J: TRBJ2-7; size: -
CDR3: CSARGRYGYTF; DNA: TGCAGCGCCAGGGGGCGGTATGGCTACACCTTC; length: 11; V: TRBV29-1; D: TRBD1; J: TRBJ1-2; size: -
CDR3: CASSAQGSPGANVLTF; DNA: TGTGCCAGCAGTGCCCAGGGTAGTCCTGGGGCCAACGTCCTGACTTTC; length: 16; V: TRBV25-1; D: -; J: TRBJ2-6; size: -
CDR3: CASALWTSGERELFF; DNA: TGTGCCAGCGCGCTTTGGACTAGCGGGGAACGGGAGCTGTTTTTT; length: 15; V: TRBV11-2; D: TRBD2; J: TRBJ2-2; size: few
CDR3: CASSLARSGLAGDTDTQYF; DNA: TGCGCCAGCAGCTTGGCCCGGTCAGGACTAGCGGGGGACACAGATACGCAGTATTTT; length: 19; V: TRBV5-1; D: TRBD2; J: TRBJ2-3; size: -
CDR3: CASSLQAGRPYEQYF; DNA: TGCGCCAGCAGCCTACAAGCGGGACGCCCCTACGAGCAGTACTTC; length: 15; V: TRBV4-1; D: TRBD2; J: TRBJ2-7; size: -
CDR3: CASSPLGLAKNIQYF; DNA: TGCGCCAGCAGCCCGTTGGGACTAGCCAAAAACATTCAGTACTTC; length: 15; V: TRBV4-1; D: -; J: TRBJ2-4; size: -
CDR3: CASSQGSGQGVEQYF; DNA: TGCGCCAGCAGCCAAGGGTCGGGACAGGGGGTCGAGCAGTACTTC; length: 15; V: TRBV4-1; D: TRBD1; J: TRBJ2-7; size: -
CDR3: CASSFPTSGTSYNEQFF; DNA: TGTGCCAGCAGTTTCCCGACTAGCGGGACCTCCTACAATGAGCAGTTCTTC; length: 17; V: TRBV28; D: TRBD2; J: TRBJ2-1; size: -
CDR3: CASSIRPGLTEAFF; DNA: TGTGCCAGCAGCATAAGACCGGGCCTGACTGAAGCTTTCTTT; length: 14; V: TRBV9; D: -; J: TRBJ1-1; size: -
CDR3: CASSWGRASYNEQFF; DNA: TGTGCCAGCAGCTGGGGGCGCGCTTCCTACAATGAGCAGTTCTTC; length: 15; V: TRBV5-6; D: -; J: TRBJ2-1; size: -
CDR3: CATSTHDRTIGGDEQFF; DNA: TGTGCCACCAGCACTCACGACCGGACCATCGGGGGCGATGAGCAGTTCTTC; length: 17; V: TRBV15; D: -; J: TRBJ2-1; size: -
CDR3: CASSEGGDQYF; DNA: TGTGCCAGCAGTGAAGGAGGAGATCAGTACTTC; length: 11; V: TRBV25-1; D: -; J: TRBJ2-7; size: -
CDR3: CASSQSRGSTDTQYF; DNA: TGCGCCAGCAGCCAAAGTCGGGGAAGCACAGATACGCAGTATTTT; length: 15; V: TRBV4-1; D: -; J: TRBJ2-3; size: -
CDR3: CSARSDEQYF; DNA: TGCAGCGCTAGGAGTGACGAGCAGTACTTC; length: 10; V: TRBV29-1; D: -; J: TRBJ2-7; size: -
CDR3: CASSYIRDRGPNNEQFF; DNA: TGCGCCAGCAGCTACATCCGGGACAGGGGGCCCAACAATGAGCAGTTCTTC; length: 17; V: TRBV5-1; D: TRBD1; J: TRBJ2-1; size: -
CDR3: CASSSVGTSQSGELFF; DNA: TGTGCCAGCAGCTCCGTTGGGACTAGTCAATCCGGGGAGCTGTTTTTT; length: 16; V: TRBV7-6; D: TRBD2; J: TRBJ2-2; size: few
CDR3: CSVILPGRAVYEQFF; DNA: TGCAGCGTGATTTTACCCGGGAGGGCCGTCTATGAGCAGTTCTTC; length: 15; V: TRBV29-1; D: TRBD2; J: TRBJ2-1; size: -
CDR3: CASSPGQHNEKLFF; DNA: TGTGCCAGCAGTCCGGGACAGCATAATGAAAAACTGTTTTTT; length: 14; V: TRBV6-5; D: TRBD1; J: TRBJ1-4; size: few
CDR3: CASSLSGSGDTQYF; DNA: TGTGCCAGCAGTTTGTCCGGGAGTGGAGATACGCAGTATTTT; length: 14; V: TRBV27; D: -; J: TRBJ2-3; size: -
CDR3: CASSLGTGWNEQYF; DNA: TGTGCCAGCAGCCTGGGGACAGGCTGGAACGAGCAGTACTTC; length: 14; V: TRBV27; D: TRBD1; J: TRBJ2-7; size: -
CDR3: CSVVPSTRYEQYF; DNA: TGCAGCGTTGTTCCCAGTACGCGTTACGAGCAGTACTTC; length: 13; V: TRBV29-1; D: -; J: TRBJ2-7; size: few
CDR3: CASAGTPAYEQYF; DNA: TGTGCCAGCGCCGGGACCCCAGCCTACGAGCAGTACTTC; length: 13; V: TRBV27; D: -; J: TRBJ2-7; size: once
CDR3: CSVAQENYNEQFF; DNA: TGCAGCGTTGCACAGGAAAACTACAATGAGCAGTTCTTC; length: 13; V: TRBV29-1; D: -; J: TRBJ2-1; size: few
CDR3: CSVVGLSYEQYF; DNA: TGCAGCGTTGTCGGACTCTCCTACGAGCAGTACTTC; length: 12; V: TRBV29-1; D: -; J: TRBJ2-7; size: -
CDR3: CASSRLGLAVNTGELFF; DNA: TGTGCCAGCAGCCGCCTGGGGCTAGCGGTAAACACCGGGGAGCTGTTTTTT; length: 17; V: TRBV11-2; D: TRBD2; J: TRBJ2-2; size: -
CDR3: CSVVTGWNTEAFF; DNA: TGCAGCGTTGTTACAGGGTGGAACACTGAAGCTTTCTTT; length: 13; V: TRBV29-1; D: -; J: TRBJ1-1; size: few
CDR3: CASRGTGQETQYF; DNA: TGTGCCAGCAGAGGGACAGGACAAGAGACCCAGTACTTC; length: 13; V: TRBV2; D: TRBD1; J: TRBJ2-5; size: -
CDR3: CASGGQAAYEQYF; DNA: TGTGCCAGTGGAGGGCAGGCCGCCTACGAGCAGTACTTC; length: 13; V: TRBV9; D: -; J: TRBJ2-7; size: once
CDR3: CASGPSEPQHF; DNA: TGTGCCAGCGGCCCCTCCGAGCCCCAGCATTTT; length: 11; V: TRBV6-6; D: -; J: TRBJ1-5; size: -
CDR3: CSVEGRRDRQFF; DNA: TGCAGCGTTGAAGGGAGGCGGGACCGGCAGTTCTTC; length: 12; V: TRBV29-1; D: -; J: TRBJ2-1; size: -
CDR3: CASAEGYPDTQYF; DNA: TGTGCCAGCGCCGAGGGGTACCCAGATACGCAGTATTTT; length: 13; V: TRBV6-5; D: -; J: TRBJ2-3; size: -
CDR3: CSVEDGLDETQYF; DNA: TGCAGCGTTGAAGATGGACTCGACGAGACCCAGTACTTC; length: 13; V: TRBV29-1; D: -; J: TRBJ2-5; size: few
CDR3: CASSPTGDTEAFF; DNA: TGTGCCAGCAGCCCCACAGGGGACACTGAAGCTTTCTTT; length: 13; V: TRBV11-2; D: TRBD1; J: TRBJ1-1; size: -
CDR3: CATSRRQGRQPQHF; DNA: TGTGCCACCAGCAGAAGACAGGGCCGCCAGCCCCAGCATTTT; length: 14; V: TRBV15; D: TRBD1; J: TRBJ1-5; size: -
CDR3: CASTPPGWKGNQPQHF; DNA: TGTGCCAGCACTCCTCCAGGGTGGAAAGGCAATCAGCCCCAGCATTTT; length: 16; V: TRBV28; D: -; J: TRBJ1-5; size: few
CDR3: CAWSVGHLSYEQYF; DNA: TGTGCCTGGAGTGTGGGACACCTCTCCTACGAGCAGTACTTC; length: 14; V: TRBV30; D: -; J: TRBJ2-7; size: -
CDR3: CASSPGLAGVDTQYF; DNA: TGTGCCAGCAGCCCTGGACTAGCGGGAGTAGATACGCAGTATTTT; length: 15; V: TRBV7-8; D: TRBD2; J: TRBJ2-3; size: -